One and the same sample provided the 4 T cell receptor beta chains below, sequenced in a study of vaccination and CD4 T cells after COVID-19. Treatment reported: roughly 10-day PBMC culture with coronavirus spike peptide pools or control peptides (ViraFEST assay). An Oncomine TCR Beta short-read assay was used to sequence the DNA from cultured CD4+ T cells. MiXCR, applied by TCRdb to the PCR reads, yields one record per CDR3 protein. The sample yields 9,000 to 13,000 distinct CDR3 sequences, approximately 52% seen once. Which antigens these TCRs recognize remains unknown. The sample comprised CD4+ T cells from blood, cultured in vitro. These receptors all stem from a human donor who had recovered from COVID-19.

The chain is built from TRBV11-2 and TRBJ1-2; 9 positions match TRBD1. The CDR3 totals 15 residues. V was clipped by 5 bases and J by 8 bases; unmatched bases: 12. In germline, CDR1 is SGHAT, CDR2 FQNNGV. The CDR3 sequence is CASSRGLQGAGGYTF. CDR3 in DNA: TGTGCCAGCAGCCGAGGCCTACAGGGGGCAGGCGGCTACACCTTC.

The chain employs TRBV19 and TRBJ1-1, with 7 bases fitting TRBD1. The V and J ends lost 10 bases and 1 base, in that order; junction bases with no gene match: 6. The germline gives CDR1 LNHDA, CDR2 SQIVND (reference sequence). The CDR3 has 13 residues. This chain's CDR3 is CAIKDRANTEAFF. The CDR3 DNA reads TGTGCCATTAAAGACAGGGCGAACACTGAAGCTTTCTTT.

V and J are TRBV9 and TRBJ1-1; 7 bases are shared with TRBD1. Trimming cost V 3 bases and J 10 bases; bases outside gene matches: 6. The CDR3 is 12 residues long. Germline CDR1 and CDR2: SGDLS and YYNGEE. In DNA form, the CDR3 reads TGTGCCAGCAGCGGTCGACAGGGCCCAGCTTTCTTT. Protein: CASSGRQGPAFF.

CDR3 bases: TGTGCCAGCAGCTCGACAGTTAGCACAGATACGCAGTATTTT. This translates into CASSSTVSTDTQYF. The J gene is TRBJ2-3, the V gene TRBV11-3, with D perhaps matching TRBD1 (5 bases). There are 14 residues in the CDR3. Trimming removed 4 bases from V and 0 bases from J, with 8 bases in between. CDR1 and CDR2 from the germline V gene are SGHNT and YENEEA.